Here is one TCR beta chain with its context. Antigen: not known. The sample originates from a study of OX40 agonist ivuxolimab in advanced cancers. Study-wide findings and caveats: Dose levels from 0.1 to 3.0 mg/kg saw CD4+ and CD8+ blood T cells expand clonally by week 6.

Profiling relied on immunoSEQ multiplex PCR, and the TCRdb table lists in-frame clones only, not all of them. The sample comprises 15,000 to 20,000 clones, roughly 84% of which are singletons, and 25% rests with the top ten. The CDR3 spans 14 residues. Germline CDR1 and CDR2: SGHRS and YFSETQ. Deletions cut 0 bases from V and 8 bases from J, with 11 bases between. This TCR came from an adult with an advanced solid tumor such as melanoma, head and neck, liver or kidney cancer. Sample: CD4+ or CD8+ T cells sorted from blood, taken in a trial of the OX40 agonist ivuxolimab. This rearrangement joins TRBV5-1 to TRBJ2-2; D unresolved. CDR3 in amino acids: CASSLEAPGGELFF. The CDR3 coding sequence is TGCGCCAGCAGCTTGGAAGCGCCCGGAGGGGAGCTGTTTTTT.